What follows are 29 T cell receptor beta chains derived from one specimen sequenced in a study of cytotoxic CD8 clonotypes in ibrutinib-treated CLL. Sequencing was performed with immunoSEQ multiplex PCR; in TCRdb, only in-frame clones are kept and a portion is missing. This sample has more than 25,000 clones, with more than 65% found just once. The input for sequencing was PBMCs, taken after 24 months of ibrutinib treatment. The receptors here all came from a human donor with chronic lymphocytic leukemia.

This clone was seen just once. This chain joins TRBV19 and TRBJ2-2; 8 bases fit TRBD1. V lost 2 bases, J lost 6 bases, and 8 bases stayed unmatched. Germline CDR1 reads LNHDA; CDR2 reads SQIVND (reference sequence). CDR3 length: 16 residues. The CDR3 region is CASSISNRGIPGELFF. The CDR3 coding sequence is TGTGCCAGTAGTATATCAAACAGGGGGATCCCCGGGGAGCTGTTTTTT.

The table lists this clone with a few counts. This chain links TRBV9 with TRBJ1-1; unclear D gene. Germline CDR1 reads SGDLS; CDR2 reads YYNGEE. Trimming took 1 base from V and 0 from J, leaving 4 bases between them. The CDR3 length is 13 residues. In nucleotides, the CDR3 is TGTGCCAGCAGCGTATTGTTGAACACTGAAGCTTTCTTT. Its protein is CASSVLLNTEAFF.

The rearrangement uses TRBV5-6 and TRBJ1-2; the match to TRBD1 covers 8 bases. Germline CDR1 SGHDT, CDR2 YYEEEE. The CDR3 covers 14 residues. The ends lost 4 bases at V and 4 bases at J; junction bases unmatched: 6. CDR3 coding DNA: TGTGCCAGCAGCGAGAAGGACAGGGTCTATGGCTACACCTTC. Residues: CASSEKDRVYGYTF. The full variable domain, with the rest looked up from reference TRBV5-6 and TRBJ1-2, is DAGVTQSPTHLIKTRGQQVTLRCSPKSGHDTVSWYQQALGQGPQFIFQYYEEEERQRGNFPDRFSGHQFPNYSSELNVNALLLGDSALYLCASSEKDRVYGYTFGSGTRLTVV.

In its sample, this clone was seen a few times. This chain uses TRBV7-9 with TRBJ1-5; no reliable D call. Per germline, CDR1 SEHNR and CDR2 FQNEAQ (reference sequence). This CDR3 spans 14 amino acids. With 9 bases removed from V and 4 bases from J, the gap between germline ends came to 16 bases. CDR3 sequence reads: CASKHDGMNQPQHF. In DNA, the CDR3 is TGTGCCAGTAAGCACGACGGAATGAATCAGCCCCAGCATTTT. The full variable domain, completed using reference TRBV7-9 and TRBJ1-5, is DTGVSQNPRHKITKRGQNVTFRCDPISEHNRLYWYRQTLGQGPEFLTYFQNEAQLEKSRLLSDRFSAERPKGSFSTLEIQRTEQGDSAMYLCASKHDGMNQPQHFGDGTRLSIL.

This clone was picked up a small number of times. The chain employs TRBV5-1 and TRBJ2-7; TRBD1 matches 7 bases. J was trimmed by 2 bases and V by 4 bases; bases with no gene match: 6. The length of the CDR3 is 14 residues. CDR1 and CDR2 (germline): SGHRS, YFSETQ. The CDR3 here is CASSTGTAPYEQYF. In nucleotides, the CDR3 is TGCGCCAGCAGCACAGGGACAGCCCCCTACGAGCAGTACTTC.

The chain employs TRBV5-1 and TRBJ1-2; D is undetermined. Germline-derived CDR1 and CDR2 are SGHRS and YFSETQ. The CDR3 is 14 amino acids. With 3 bases removed from V and 8 bases from J, the gap between germline ends came to 17 bases. The CDR3 here is CASSSDGGSGGYTF. The CDR3 DNA reads TGCGCCAGCAGCTCGGACGGAGGTTCTGGAGGCTACACCTTC.

The chain employs TRBV11-3 and TRBJ1-1, with TRBD1 matching 9 bases. The CDR3 length is 15 residues. Germline CDR1 SGHNT, CDR2 YENEEA. V shed 0 bases and J 7 bases; nucleotides not matched to a gene: 6. Here the CDR3 DNA reads TGTGCCAGCAGCTTAGACGGGACAGGGATCAATGAAGCTTTCTTT. Amino acid sequence: CASSLDGTGINEAFF.

The J gene is TRBJ2-5, the V gene TRBV4-3; D remains unclear. CDR3 length equals 16 residues. Germline V lookup: CDR1 LGHNA, CDR2 YSLEER. V shed 0 bases and J shed 0 bases, with 11 bases lying between them. The CDR3 spells CASSQEGRLYQETQYF. DNA of the CDR3: TGCGCCAGCAGCCAAGAAGGAAGGTTGTACCAAGAGACCCAGTACTTC.

The chain couples TRBV7-9 to TRBJ1-1; D perhaps matches TRBD1 (5 bases). V lost 5 bases to trimming and J lost 1 base, with 8 bases between them. The CDR3 runs to 13 residues. The V gene's germline CDR1 is SEHNR and CDR2 FQNEAQ (reference sequence). The CDR3 sequence: CASSRGQNTEAFF. The CDR3 DNA reads TGTGCCAGCAGCCGAGGACAGAACACTGAAGCTTTCTTT.

The chain couples TRBV5-1 to TRBJ1-5; 8 nucleotides match TRBD1. Germline CDR1 SGHRS, CDR2 YFSETQ. This CDR3 has 14 amino acids. J gave up 4 bases and V 4 bases, and 4 bases lay outside the gene matches. The CDR3 spells CASSPGQGNQPQHF. As DNA, the CDR3 is TGCGCCAGCAGCCCCGGACAGGGTAATCAGCCCCAGCATTTT.

About this clone: Compared with germline, one end of the junction differs, possibly owing to a read error. The V call is TRBV6-4, the J call TRBJ1-5; 9 bases match TRBD1. The CDR3 is 16 residues long. In germline, CDR1 is MRHNA, CDR2 SNTAGT. CDR3 DNA: TGTGCCAGCGGTGACTATGGGACAGGGTTGTCTCAGCCCCAGCATTTT. Translated: CASGDYGTGLSQPQHF.

This clone was seen once. V and J are TRBV2 and TRBJ2-1; D gene unclear. Germline assignment: CDR1 SNHLY and CDR2 FYNNEI. Trimming stripped 2 bases from V and 9 bases from J, with 17 bases between. CDR3 size: 15 residues. The CDR3 protein is CASSEFQPLLGEQFF. The CDR3 DNA follows: TGTGCCAGCAGTGAATTCCAGCCCCTTCTGGGTGAGCAGTTCTTC.

The gene calls are TRBV10-2 and TRBJ1-5; 9 nucleotides agree with TRBD1. V gave up 5 bases and J gave up 2 bases; unmatched junction bases: 4. This CDR3 has 15 amino acids. Per germline, CDR1 WSHSY and CDR2 SAAADI. The CDR3 protein is CASSSRDRGNQPQHF. As DNA, the CDR3 is TGCGCCAGCAGTAGCCGGGACAGGGGCAATCAGCCCCAGCATTTT.

V usage is TRBV5-1 and J usage is TRBJ2-1, with a possible D match to TRBD2 (6 bases). V was pared by 2 bases and J by 0 bases, with 12 bases between. The CDR3 sequence is 16 residues long. Germline CDR1 SGHRS, CDR2 YFSETQ. The CDR3: CASSFLRGDSYNEQFF. The DNA of the CDR3 is TGCGCCAGCAGCTTTCTCCGCGGGGACTCCTACAATGAGCAGTTCTTC.

This chain connects TRBV28 to TRBJ2-7, with TRBD1 matching over 7 bases. The germline CDR1 and CDR2 sequences are MDHEN and SYDVKM. The CDR3 runs to 17 residues. J lost 2 bases, V lost 3 bases, and 13 bases had no gene match. This CDR3 reads CASSFNGIRQGAYEQYF. CDR3 nucleotides: TGTGCCAGCAGTTTTAATGGTATCAGGCAGGGGGCCTACGAGCAGTACTTC.

The J gene is TRBJ1-3, the V gene TRBV30; D remains unclear. Germline V lookup: CDR1 GTSNPN, CDR2 SVGIG (reference sequence). V gave up 6 bases and J gave up 2 bases, with 14 bases separating them. This CDR3 is 14 amino acids long. The CDR3 DNA reads as TGTGCCTGCTCATCGACCGGGGCTGGAAACACCATATATTTT. Translated, it gives CACSSTGAGNTIYF.

The chain employs TRBV7-8 and TRBJ1-2, with 10 nucleotides matching TRBD1. The CDR3 loop spans 13 amino acids. Germline assignment: CDR1 SGHVS and CDR2 FQNEAQ. Trimming at V came to 5 bases and at J to 8 bases, leaving 5 bases not matched to a gene. The CDR3 sequence is CASSRDRGGGYTF. CDR3 DNA: TGTGCCAGCAGCCGGGACAGGGGAGGGGGCTACACCTTC. Using reference TRBV7-8 and TRBJ1-2 for the parts outside the CDR3, the full variable domain is GAGVSQSPRYKVAKRGQDVALRCDPISGHVSLFWYQQALGQGPEFLTYFQNEAQLDKSGLPSDRFFAERPEGSVSTLKIQRTQQEDSAVYLCASSRDRGGGYTFGSGTRLTVV.

The chain's CDR3 is CASSQSFGTGRSYNSPLHF. For the CDR3, the DNA is TGTGCCAGCAGCCAATCGTTCGGGACAGGGCGCTCCTATAATTCACCCCTCCACTTT. The rearrangement links TRBV16 to TRBJ1-6; TRBD1 matches 9 bases. Germline CDR1 and CDR2: KGHSY and FQNENV. There are 19 residues in the CDR3. V was clipped by 0 bases and J by 0 bases; unmatched bases: 6.

The chain couples TRBV5-1 to TRBJ2-7; tentatively, D is TRBD1 (6 bases). The CDR3 is made up of 15 amino acids. V lost 4 bases and J lost 0, with 14 bases in between. The germline V gene encodes CDR1 SGHRS and CDR2 YFSETQ. The CDR3 coding sequence is TGCGCCAGCAGCGCCCGGGACACCAACTCCTACGAGCAGTACTTC. This encodes CASSARDTNSYEQYF.

V usage is TRBV2 and J usage is TRBJ2-7; 7 bases map to TRBD1. CDR3 length equals 14 residues. In germline, CDR1 is SNHLY, CDR2 FYNNEI. J was trimmed by 5 bases and V by 3 bases; bases with no gene match: 7. The CDR3 DNA reads TGTGCCAGCAGTGACGTGACAGGGCTCAACGAGCAGTACTTC. Its translation: CASSDVTGLNEQYF.

The chain recombines TRBV11-3 with TRBJ2-7; the match to TRBD1 covers 7 bases. The V gene's germline CDR1 is SGHNT and CDR2 YENEEA. This CDR3 comprises 16 residues. Trimming cost V 0 bases and J 0 bases; bases outside gene matches: 5. The chain's CDR3 is CASSLEKGDSSYEQYF. The CDR3, as DNA: TGTGCCAGCAGCTTAGAAAAGGGGGACAGCTCCTACGAGCAGTACTTC.

This sequence joins TRBV9 and TRBJ1-2; 8 positions match TRBD1. Trimming at V came to 1 base and at J to 2 bases, leaving 13 bases not matched to a gene. CDR3 length equals 18 residues. Germline V gene lookup returns CDR1 SGDLS and CDR2 YYNGEE. The CDR3 here is CASSVSRTGRGENYGYTF. The CDR3 DNA is TGTGCCAGCAGCGTATCCCGGACAGGGCGGGGTGAAAACTATGGCTACACCTTC. Full variable domain (rest looked up from reference TRBV9 and TRBJ1-2): DSGVTQTPKHLITATGQRVTLRCSPRSGDLSVYWYQQSLDQGLQFLIQYYNGEERAKGNILERFSAQQFPDLHSELNLSSLELGDSALYFCASSVSRTGRGENYGYTFGSGTRLTVV.

The chain combines TRBV6-6 with TRBJ1-5; no firm D call. Looked up from germline, CDR1 is MNHNY and CDR2 is SVGAGI (reference sequence). This CDR3 contains 13 residues. Trimming removed 0 bases from V and 7 bases from J, with 7 bases in between. The CDR3 sequence is CASSYSGAQPQHF. CDR3 DNA: TGTGCCAGCAGTTACTCGGGAGCACAGCCCCAGCATTTT.

In its sample, this clone was seen once. This rearrangement joins TRBV11-2 to TRBJ1-3; D ambiguous. Germline lookup yields CDR1 SGHAT and CDR2 FQNNGV. V was clipped by 1 base and J by 0 bases, with 13 bases between them. CDR3 length equals 17 residues. CDR3 sequence: CASSLGWQVISGNTIYF. The CDR3 nucleotides read TGTGCCAGCAGCTTAGGTTGGCAGGTGATCTCTGGAAACACCATATATTTT.

The CDR3 is CASSLGAVQETQYF. Here the CDR3 DNA reads TGCGCCAGCAGCTTGGGAGCAGTCCAAGAGACCCAGTACTTC. V usage is TRBV5-1 and J usage is TRBJ2-5; D gene ambiguous. This CDR3 region has 14 residues. Deletions cut 0 bases from V and 1 base from J, with 7 bases between. CDR1 and CDR2 from the germline V gene are SGHRS and YFSETQ.

The genes are TRBV5-1 and TRBJ2-2; possibly TRBD2 for D (6 bases). Germline V gene data show CDR1 as SGHRS and CDR2 as YFSETQ. The CDR3 totals 15 residues. The germline V and J ends were trimmed by 1 base and 7 bases, with 14 bases remaining between them. The CDR3 sequence: CASSLISGGGGELFF. In DNA form, the CDR3 reads TGCGCCAGCAGCTTGATATCCGGGGGTGGCGGGGAGCTGTTTTTT.

This chain joins TRBV19 and TRBJ1-1, with 8 bases fitting TRBD1. This CDR3 has 15 amino acids. Per the germline V gene, CDR1 is LNHDA and CDR2 is SQIVND (reference sequence). With V trimmed by 7 bases and J by 1 base, 8 bases remained unmatched. The CDR3 nucleotides read TGTGCCAGTATCCCTATGACAGGGGCGAACACTGAAGCTTTCTTT. Translation gives CASIPMTGANTEAFF. Full variable domain (remainder filled in from reference TRBV19 and TRBJ1-1): DGGITQSPKYLFRKEGQNVTLSCEQNLNHDAMYWYRQDPGQGLRLIYYSQIVNDFQKGDIAEGYSVSREKKESFPLTVTSAQKNPTAFYLCASIPMTGANTEAFFGQGTRLTVV.

There are many counts of this clone. The chain is built from TRBV9 and TRBJ1-5; D is unclear. V was cut by 0 bases and J by 9 bases, with 7 bases left in between. Germline values: CDR1 SGDLS, CDR2 YYNGEE. This CDR3 contains 12 residues. CDR3 DNA: TGTGCCAGCAGCGTAGAGGGTGGGCCCCAGCATTTT. It encodes CASSVEGGPQHF.

By its share, this clone is medium-sized. V and J are TRBV9 and TRBJ1-1, with D unclear. Germline values: CDR1 SGDLS, CDR2 YYNGEE. V lost 5 bases, J lost 1 base, and 12 bases lay in between. This CDR3 is 14 amino acids long. CDR3 sequence reads: CASSTKGGNTEAFF. CDR3 in DNA: TGTGCCAGCAGTACTAAAGGAGGGAACACTGAAGCTTTCTTT. Variable domain in full (rest from reference TRBV9 and TRBJ1-1): DSGVTQTPKHLITATGQRVTLRCSPRSGDLSVYWYQQSLDQGLQFLIQYYNGEERAKGNILERFSAQQFPDLHSELNLSSLELGDSALYFCASSTKGGNTEAFFGQGTRLTVV.